Listed here are 20 T cell receptor beta chains from one sample, sequenced in a study of control samples from healthy donors and cancer patients. Generated by immunoSEQ multiplex PCR, the TCRdb table keeps only in-frame clones and is missing some. The table has tens of thousands of clones, about 92% seen once. Source material: blood. The receptor source for this set is a woman between 25 and 40 years old in good health.

The chain uses TRBV5-1 and TRBJ2-7, with 7 bases that match TRBD1. Trimming at V came to 2 bases and at J to 0 bases, leaving 5 bases not matched to a gene. CDR3 size: 15 residues. The germline V gene has CDR1 SGHRS and CDR2 YFSETQ. The CDR3 bases are TGCGCCAGCAGCTTAGAGGGACAGCCCTCCTACGAGCAGTACTTC. It specifies CASSLEGQPSYEQYF.

This sequence joins TRBV4-1 and TRBJ2-7, with 8 bases fitting TRBD1. This CDR3 is 15 amino acids long. Germline values: CDR1 MGHRA, CDR2 YSYEKL. The ends lost 1 base at V and 3 bases at J; junction bases unmatched: 5. The CDR3 sequence is CASSQGVTGDYEQYF. The CDR3 DNA sequence: TGCGCCAGCAGCCAAGGTGTGACAGGGGACTACGAGCAGTACTTC.

This chain joins TRBV19 and TRBJ1-2, with D uncertain. The CDR3 covers 12 residues. Germline-derived CDR1 and CDR2 are LNHDA and SQIVND (reference sequence). With 6 bases removed from V and 8 bases from J, the gap between germline ends came to 13 bases. The CDR3 DNA follows: TGTGCCAGTAGACCACGACTTGGAGGCTACACCTTC. Translation: CASRPRLGGYTF. The variable domain in full, completed from reference TRBV19 and TRBJ1-2, reads DGGITQSPKYLFRKEGQNVTLSCEQNLNHDAMYWYRQDPGQGLRLIYYSQIVNDFQKGDIAEGYSVSREKKESFPLTVTSAQKNPTAFYLCASRPRLGGYTFGSGTRLTVV.

This chain joins TRBV28 and TRBJ2-5, with 11 bases fitting TRBD1. The V gene's germline CDR1 is MDHEN and CDR2 SYDVKM. V dropped 6 bases and J dropped 2; count of bases not matched to a gene: 11. The CDR3 totals 17 residues. The CDR3 DNA sequence: TGTGCCAGCAGCTTACCCTGGGACAGGGGGGCTCAAGAGACCCAGTACTTC. Amino acids: CASSLPWDRGAQETQYF.

The chain links TRBV4-1 to TRBJ2-6; TRBD2 matches 12 bases. V trimming: 3 bases; J trimming: 1 base; junction bases outside the gene matches: 13. Germline V lookup: CDR1 MGHRA, CDR2 YSYEKL. CDR3 size: 21 residues. The CDR3 is CASSQDPLRTSGGSGANVLTF. The CDR3 nucleotides read TGCGCCAGCAGCCAGGACCCTTTAAGAACTAGCGGGGGGTCTGGGGCCAACGTCCTGACTTTC.

The DNA for the CDR3 is TGTGCCAGCACCCCAGCTATAGAGGACAGGAGATTCCAAGAGACCCAGTACTTC. Translated: CASTPAIEDRRFQETQYF. The J gene is TRBJ2-5, the V gene TRBV21-1; the table gives TRBD1 as D, unverified against the DNA. TRBV21-1 is classified as a pseudogene. The CDR3 has 18 amino acids.

This clone was found once. The gene calls are TRBV6-1 and TRBJ2-7; 9 nucleotides agree with TRBD2. The CDR3 consists of 14 residues. The germline gives CDR1 MNHNS, CDR2 SASEGT. Trimming removed 5 bases from V and 6 bases from J; junction bases left unmatched: 8. The CDR3 DNA is TGTGCCAGCAGTTATAGCGGGAGTTCCCTCGAGCAGTACTTC. Residues: CASSYSGSSLEQYF.

The V call is TRBV21-1, the J call TRBJ2-2; TRBD1 is the table's D call, not checked against the DNA. TRBV21-1 is a pseudogene. The CDR3 consists of 17 residues. CDR3 nucleotides: TGTGCCAGCAGCAACTTGCTGACAGTTAACACGGCCGGGGAGCTGTTTTTT. This sequence encodes CASSNLLTVNTAGELFF.

The chain uses TRBV24-1 and TRBJ1-5; 7 nucleotides align to TRBD1. In germline, CDR1 is KGHDR, CDR2 SFDVKD. The CDR3 runs 15 residues. The junction had 13 bases not matched to a gene; V was cut back by 11 bases and J by 4 bases. CDR3 sequence reads: CASLSYRGRNQPQHF. The CDR3 region has the DNA TGTGCCAGCCTCAGTTACAGGGGTCGGAATCAGCCCCAGCATTTT.

The chain links TRBV6-5 to TRBJ1-2; D is unclear. Germline V lookup: CDR1 MNHEY, CDR2 SVGAGI. This CDR3 spans 13 amino acids. V was pared by 4 bases and J by 5 bases, with 11 bases between. The CDR3 region has the DNA TGTGCCAGCAGTTCCGGGAGGAATTATGGCTACACCTTC. Amino acids: CASSSGRNYGYTF.

This rearrangement joins TRBV6-2 or TRBV6-3 to TRBJ2-1; D ambiguous. This CDR3 has 15 amino acids. V lost 4 bases to trimming and J lost 0 bases, with 10 bases between them. Germline CDR1 reads MNHEY; CDR2 reads SVGEGT. This CDR3 is CASSWADSSYNEQFF. CDR3 nucleotide sequence: TGTGCCAGCAGTTGGGCGGATAGCTCCTACAATGAGCAGTTCTTC.

The chain carries TRBV7-9 and TRBJ1-2; D is undetermined. CDR3 size: 14 residues. Between the trimmed V and J ends, which lost 5 bases and 2 bases, there was a span of 12 bases. Looked up from germline, CDR1 is SEHNR and CDR2 is FQNEAQ (reference sequence). CDR3 protein: CASSPTNENYGYTF. CDR3 nucleotide sequence: TGTGCCAGCAGCCCGACCAACGAAAACTATGGCTACACCTTC.

The rearrangement links TRBV3-1 (or the pseudogene TRBV3-2) to TRBJ2-1; TRBD2 agrees at 9 bases. CDR1 is LGHDT and CDR2 is YNNKEL in the germline V gene (reference sequence). This CDR3 has 15 amino acids. With V trimmed by 5 bases and J by 7 bases, 9 bases remained unmatched. The CDR3 spells CASSNGLAYSNEQFF. Written as DNA, the CDR3 is TGTGCCAGCAGCAACGGACTAGCGTATTCTAATGAGCAGTTCTTC.

The chain recombines TRBV7-9 with TRBJ2-4, with 11 bases lining up with TRBD2. The CDR3 loop spans 19 amino acids. Germline V lookup: CDR1 SEHNR, CDR2 FQNEAQ (reference sequence). The trim removed 3 bases at V and 1 base at J, leaving 11 bases unmatched. Written as DNA, the CDR3 is TGTGCCAGCAGCTTGTTTGTGCTAGCGGGAGGTGGGGCCAAAAACATTCAGTACTTC. It codes for CASSLFVLAGGGAKNIQYF.

The J gene is TRBJ1-5, the V gene TRBV28; D not resolved. The CDR3 has 13 amino acids. V was shortened by 2 bases and J by 5 bases, with 7 bases between the two germline ends. The germline CDR1 and CDR2 sequences are MDHEN and SYDVKM. This CDR3 is CASSLGRDQPQHF. CDR3 DNA: TGTGCCAGCAGTTTAGGCCGAGATCAGCCCCAGCATTTT.

Details on this clone: This same CDR3 is encoded by further DNA sequences in the sample. The V gene is TRBV5-1, the J gene TRBJ1-1; no reliable D call. Trimming stripped 0 bases from V and 5 bases from J, with 2 bases between. The CDR3 length is 11 residues. Germline V CDR1 and CDR2: SGHRS, YFSETQ. The CDR3 sequence is CASSLDTEAFF. As DNA, the CDR3 is TGCGCCAGCAGCTTGGATACTGAAGCTTTCTTT.

The V call is TRBV28, the J call TRBJ1-2; D is possibly TRBD1 (6 bases). There are 15 residues in the CDR3. Germline loops: CDR1 MDHEN, CDR2 SYDVKM. The V gene lost 5 bases and the J gene lost 4 bases, with 17 bases spanning the gap. The CDR3 DNA is TGTGCCAGCAGTCCCCCCGAGGGGGGACCCTATGGCTACACCTTC. This translates into CASSPPEGGPYGYTF.

The gene calls are TRBV27 and TRBJ1-2; D might be TRBD1 (5 bases). Trimming left V 3 bases short and J 5 bases short, with 10 bases between. The CDR3 has 13 residues. Per germline, CDR1 MNHEY and CDR2 SMNVEV (reference sequence). The CDR3 nucleotides are TGTGCCAGCAGTTTTCTTTCAGGGTATGGCTACACCTTC. Amino acids: CASSFLSGYGYTF.

The chain carries TRBV29-1 and TRBJ2-7, with 11 bases matching TRBD1. This CDR3 region has 13 residues. The junction had 7 bases not matched to a gene; V was cut back by 6 bases and J by 6 bases. CDR1 SQVTM and CDR2 ANQGSEA come from the germline V gene. The CDR3 DNA follows: TGCAGCGTATGGGACAGGGGGGCGATCGAGCAGTACTTC. This translates into CSVWDRGAIEQYF.

The chain combines TRBV19 with TRBJ1-6; TRBD1 is a possible D gene (5 bases). The V end was cut by 2 bases, the J end by 10 bases, with 15 bases between. The CDR3 totals 15 residues. Looked up from germline, CDR1 is LNHDA and CDR2 is SQIVND (reference sequence). The CDR3 coding sequence is TGTGCCAGTAGTATATCCCCCTCAGGGAACTCACCCCTCCACTTT. Residues: CASSISPSGNSPLHF.